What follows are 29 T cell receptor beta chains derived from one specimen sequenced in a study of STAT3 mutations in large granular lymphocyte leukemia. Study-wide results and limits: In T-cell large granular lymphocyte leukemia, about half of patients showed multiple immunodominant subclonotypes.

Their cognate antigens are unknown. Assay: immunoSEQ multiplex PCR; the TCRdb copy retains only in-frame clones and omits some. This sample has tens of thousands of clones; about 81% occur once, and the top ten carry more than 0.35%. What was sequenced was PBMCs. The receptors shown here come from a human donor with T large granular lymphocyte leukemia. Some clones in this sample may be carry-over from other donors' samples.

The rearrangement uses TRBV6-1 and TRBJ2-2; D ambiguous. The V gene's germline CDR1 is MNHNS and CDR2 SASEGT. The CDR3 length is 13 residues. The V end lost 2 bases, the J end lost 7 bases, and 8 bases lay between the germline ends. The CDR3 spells CASSEFRVGELFF. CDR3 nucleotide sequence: TGTGCCAGCAGTGAATTCCGGGTCGGGGAGCTGTTTTTT.

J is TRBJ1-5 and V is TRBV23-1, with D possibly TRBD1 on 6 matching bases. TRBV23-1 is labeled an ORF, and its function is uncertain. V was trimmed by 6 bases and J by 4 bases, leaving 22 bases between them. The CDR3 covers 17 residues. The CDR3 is CASRPQDRLGPNQPQHF. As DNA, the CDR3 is TGCGCCAGCAGACCCCAAGACAGGCTGGGTCCAAATCAGCCCCAGCATTTT.

CDR3 in DNA: TGCAGTGCCCTCCAAGAGACCCAGTACTTC. This sequence encodes CSALQETQYF. The J gene is TRBJ2-5, the V gene TRBV20-1; D gene uncertain. CDR1 is DFQATT, CDR2 SNEGSKA, per germline (reference sequence). The V gene lost 6 bases and the J gene lost 1 base, with 3 bases spanning the gap. The CDR3 is made up of 10 amino acids.

The DNA of the CDR3 is TGTGCCAGCAGCGAGAGAGGGAGGACCCAGTACTTC. Translation gives CASSERGRTQYF. The chain employs TRBV11-3 and TRBJ2-5; possible D gene TRBD2, 5 bases. The V and J ends lost 5 bases and 7 bases respectively, with 11 bases between them. From germline, CDR1 is SGHNT and CDR2 YENEEA. This CDR3 has 12 amino acids.

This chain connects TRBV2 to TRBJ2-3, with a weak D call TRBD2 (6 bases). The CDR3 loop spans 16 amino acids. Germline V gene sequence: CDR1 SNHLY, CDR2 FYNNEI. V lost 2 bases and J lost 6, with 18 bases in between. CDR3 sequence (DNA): TGTGCCAGCAGTGAACTCGGACTAAAAAGAGGGGATACGCAGTATTTT. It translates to CASSELGLKRGDTQYF.

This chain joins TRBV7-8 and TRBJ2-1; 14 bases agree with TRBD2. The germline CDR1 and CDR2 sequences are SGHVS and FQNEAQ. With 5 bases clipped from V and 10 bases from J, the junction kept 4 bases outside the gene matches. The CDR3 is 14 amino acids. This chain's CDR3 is CASSRLAGGLEQFF. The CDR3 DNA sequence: TGTGCCAGCAGCCGACTAGCGGGGGGGCTCGAGCAGTTCTTC.

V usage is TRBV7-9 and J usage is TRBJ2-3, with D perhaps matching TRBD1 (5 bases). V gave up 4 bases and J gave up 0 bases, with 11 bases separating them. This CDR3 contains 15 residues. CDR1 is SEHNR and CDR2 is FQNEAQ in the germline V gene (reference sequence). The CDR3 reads CASSSQGTSTDTQYF. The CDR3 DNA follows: TGTGCCAGCAGCTCTCAGGGAACTAGCACAGATACGCAGTATTTT.

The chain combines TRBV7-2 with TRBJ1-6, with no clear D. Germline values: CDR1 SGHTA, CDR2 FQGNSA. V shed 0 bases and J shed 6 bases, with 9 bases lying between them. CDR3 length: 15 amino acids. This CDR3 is CASSLAGPLNSPLHF. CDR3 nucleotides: TGTGCCAGCAGCTTAGCCGGGCCCCTTAATTCACCCCTCCACTTT.

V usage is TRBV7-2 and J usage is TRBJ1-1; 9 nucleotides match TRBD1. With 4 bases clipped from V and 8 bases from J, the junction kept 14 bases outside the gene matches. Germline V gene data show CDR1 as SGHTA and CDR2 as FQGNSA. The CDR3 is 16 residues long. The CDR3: CASSSGQGTWDREAFF. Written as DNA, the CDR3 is TGTGCCAGCAGCTCTGGACAGGGGACTTGGGATAGGGAAGCTTTCTTT.

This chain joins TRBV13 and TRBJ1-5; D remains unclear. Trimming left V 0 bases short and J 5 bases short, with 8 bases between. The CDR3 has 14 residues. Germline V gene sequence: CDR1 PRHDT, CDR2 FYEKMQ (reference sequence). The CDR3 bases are TGTGCCAGCAGCTTAGGTGGCAGCCATCAGCCCCAGCATTTT. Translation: CASSLGGSHQPQHF.

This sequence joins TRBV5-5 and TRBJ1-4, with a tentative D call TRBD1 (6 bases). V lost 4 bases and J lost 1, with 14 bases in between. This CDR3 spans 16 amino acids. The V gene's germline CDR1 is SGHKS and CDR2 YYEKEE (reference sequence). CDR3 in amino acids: CASSPAHRVTNEKLFF. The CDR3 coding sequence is TGTGCCAGCAGCCCGGCGCACAGGGTAACTAATGAAAAACTGTTTTTT.

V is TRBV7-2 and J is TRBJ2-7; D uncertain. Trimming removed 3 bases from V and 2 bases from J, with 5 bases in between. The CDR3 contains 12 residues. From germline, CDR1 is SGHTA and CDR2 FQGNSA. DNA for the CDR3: TGTGCCAGCAGCTTGAGCACCTACGAGCAGTACTTC. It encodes CASSLSTYEQYF.

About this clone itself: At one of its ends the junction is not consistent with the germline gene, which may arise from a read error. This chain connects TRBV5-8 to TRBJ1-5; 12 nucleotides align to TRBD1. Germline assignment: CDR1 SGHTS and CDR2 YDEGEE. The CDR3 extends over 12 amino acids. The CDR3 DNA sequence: TGTGCCAGCAGCTTCCGGGACAGGGGGCCAATTTTT. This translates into CASSFRDRGPIF.

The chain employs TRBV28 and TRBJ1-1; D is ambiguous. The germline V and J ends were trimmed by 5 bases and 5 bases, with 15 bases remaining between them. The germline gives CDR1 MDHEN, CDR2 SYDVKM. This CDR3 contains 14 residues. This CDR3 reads CASSPAPRGTEAFF. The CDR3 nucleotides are TGTGCCAGCAGTCCCGCCCCTCGGGGTACTGAAGCTTTCTTT.

The CDR3 DNA follows: TGCGCCAGCAGCTCGAAGACCACAGGGTTAGGGTACTTC. Protein: CASSSKTTGLGYF. J is TRBJ2-5 and V is TRBV5-1; tentatively, D is TRBD1 (6 bases). In germline, CDR1 is SGHRS, CDR2 YFSETQ. This CDR3 region has 13 residues. Trimming removed 3 bases from V and 13 bases from J, with 19 bases in between.

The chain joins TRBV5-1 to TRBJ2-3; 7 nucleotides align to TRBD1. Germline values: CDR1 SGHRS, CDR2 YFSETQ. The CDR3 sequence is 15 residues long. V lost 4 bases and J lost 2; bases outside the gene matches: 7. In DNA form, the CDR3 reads TGCGCCAGCAGCACCGGCCAGGGGGACACAGATACGCAGTATTTT. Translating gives CASSTGQGDTDTQYF.

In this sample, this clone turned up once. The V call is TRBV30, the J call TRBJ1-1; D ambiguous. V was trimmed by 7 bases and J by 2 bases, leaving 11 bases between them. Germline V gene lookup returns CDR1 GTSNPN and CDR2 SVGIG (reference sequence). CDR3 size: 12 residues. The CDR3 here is CASGRLNTEAFF. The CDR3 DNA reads TGTGCCTCAGGACGGCTTAACACTGAAGCTTTCTTT. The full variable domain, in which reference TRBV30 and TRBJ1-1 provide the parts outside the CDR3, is SQTIHQWPATLVQPVGSPLSLECTVEGTSNPNLYWYRQAAGRGLQLLFYSVGIGQISSEVPQNLSASRPQDRQFILSSKKLLLSDSGFYLCASGRLNTEAFFGQGTRLTVV.

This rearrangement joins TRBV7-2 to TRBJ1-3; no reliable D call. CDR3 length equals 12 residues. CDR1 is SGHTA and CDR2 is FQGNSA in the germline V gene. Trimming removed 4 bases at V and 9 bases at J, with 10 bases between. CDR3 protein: CASSSTRATIYF. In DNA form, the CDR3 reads TGTGCCAGCAGCTCCACTCGAGCCACCATATATTTT.

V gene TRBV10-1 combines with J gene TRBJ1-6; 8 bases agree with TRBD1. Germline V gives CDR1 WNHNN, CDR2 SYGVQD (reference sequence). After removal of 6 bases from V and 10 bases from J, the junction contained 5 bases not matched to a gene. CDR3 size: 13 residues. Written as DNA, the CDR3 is TGCGCCAGCAGCCAGACAGGGGAGTCACCCCTCCACTTT. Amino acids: CASSQTGESPLHF.

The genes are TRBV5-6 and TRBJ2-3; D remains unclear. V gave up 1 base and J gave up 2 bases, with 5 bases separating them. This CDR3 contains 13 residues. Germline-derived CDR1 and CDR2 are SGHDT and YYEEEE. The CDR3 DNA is TGTGCCAGCAGCTTGTTCGACACAGATACGCAGTATTTT. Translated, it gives CASSLFDTDTQYF.

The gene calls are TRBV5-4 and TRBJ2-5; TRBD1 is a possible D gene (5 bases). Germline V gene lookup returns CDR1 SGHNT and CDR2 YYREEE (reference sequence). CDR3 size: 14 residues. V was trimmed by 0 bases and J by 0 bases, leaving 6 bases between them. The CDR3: CASSLGTHQETQYF. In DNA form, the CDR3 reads TGTGCCAGCAGCTTGGGGACACACCAAGAGACCCAGTACTTC.

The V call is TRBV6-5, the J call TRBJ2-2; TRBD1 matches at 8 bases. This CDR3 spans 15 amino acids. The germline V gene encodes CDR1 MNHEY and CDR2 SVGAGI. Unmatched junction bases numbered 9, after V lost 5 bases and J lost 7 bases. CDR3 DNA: TGTGCCAGCAGTAACGGACAGGGAGGAGGCGGGGAGCTGTTTTTT. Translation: CASSNGQGGGGELFF.

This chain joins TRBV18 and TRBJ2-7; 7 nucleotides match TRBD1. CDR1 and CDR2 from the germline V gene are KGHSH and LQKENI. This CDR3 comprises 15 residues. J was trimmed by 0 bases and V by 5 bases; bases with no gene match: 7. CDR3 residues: CASSSAGTDSYEQYV. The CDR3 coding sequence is TGTGCCAGCTCATCAGCCGGGACAGACTCCTACGAGCAGTACGTC.

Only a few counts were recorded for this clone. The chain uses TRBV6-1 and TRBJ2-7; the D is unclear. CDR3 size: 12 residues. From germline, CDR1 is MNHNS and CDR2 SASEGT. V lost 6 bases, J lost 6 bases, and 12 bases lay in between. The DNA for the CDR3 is TGTGCCAGCAGCGTCGTAATCGCCGAGCAGTACTTC. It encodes CASSVVIAEQYF.

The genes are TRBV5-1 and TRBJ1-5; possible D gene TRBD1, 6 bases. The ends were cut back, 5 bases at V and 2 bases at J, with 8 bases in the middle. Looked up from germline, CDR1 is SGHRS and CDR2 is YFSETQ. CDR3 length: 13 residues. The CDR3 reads CASSEGGNQPQHF. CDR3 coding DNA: TGCGCCAGCAGTGAGGGGGGCAATCAGCCCCAGCATTTT.

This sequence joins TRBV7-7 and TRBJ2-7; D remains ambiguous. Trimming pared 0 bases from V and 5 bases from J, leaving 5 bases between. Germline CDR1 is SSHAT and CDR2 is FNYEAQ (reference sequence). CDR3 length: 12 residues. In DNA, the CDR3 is TGTGCCAGCAGCTTAGCCACCCACGAGCAGTACGTC. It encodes CASSLATHEQYV.

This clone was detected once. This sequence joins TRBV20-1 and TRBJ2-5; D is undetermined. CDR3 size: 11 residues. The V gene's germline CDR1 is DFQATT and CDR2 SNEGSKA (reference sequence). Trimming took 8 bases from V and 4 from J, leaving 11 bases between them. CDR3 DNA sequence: TGCAGTCCTGACCGGCTAGAGACCCAGTACTTC. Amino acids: CSPDRLETQYF.

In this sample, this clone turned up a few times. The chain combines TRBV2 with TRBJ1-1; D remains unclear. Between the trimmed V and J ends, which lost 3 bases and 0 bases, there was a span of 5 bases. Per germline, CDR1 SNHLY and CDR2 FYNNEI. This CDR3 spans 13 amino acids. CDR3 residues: CASSDQVNTEAFF. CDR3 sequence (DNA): TGTGCCAGCAGTGACCAAGTGAACACTGAAGCTTTCTTT. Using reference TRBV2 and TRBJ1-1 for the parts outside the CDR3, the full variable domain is EPEVTQTPSHQVTQMGQEVILRCVPISNHLYFYWYRQILGQKVEFLVSFYNNEISEKSEIFDDQFSVERPDGSNFTLKIRSTKLEDSAMYFCASSDQVNTEAFFGQGTRLTVV.

CDR3 sequence: CAAGTSGGEETQYF. CDR3 coding DNA: TGTGCCGCGGGGACTAGCGGGGGGGAAGAGACCCAGTACTTC. The chain employs TRBV10-3 and TRBJ2-5; 16 bases map to TRBD2. The CDR3 is 14 amino acids. Germline V gene data show CDR1 as ENHRY and CDR2 as SYGVKD. With V trimmed by 11 bases and J by 3 bases, 3 bases remained unmatched.